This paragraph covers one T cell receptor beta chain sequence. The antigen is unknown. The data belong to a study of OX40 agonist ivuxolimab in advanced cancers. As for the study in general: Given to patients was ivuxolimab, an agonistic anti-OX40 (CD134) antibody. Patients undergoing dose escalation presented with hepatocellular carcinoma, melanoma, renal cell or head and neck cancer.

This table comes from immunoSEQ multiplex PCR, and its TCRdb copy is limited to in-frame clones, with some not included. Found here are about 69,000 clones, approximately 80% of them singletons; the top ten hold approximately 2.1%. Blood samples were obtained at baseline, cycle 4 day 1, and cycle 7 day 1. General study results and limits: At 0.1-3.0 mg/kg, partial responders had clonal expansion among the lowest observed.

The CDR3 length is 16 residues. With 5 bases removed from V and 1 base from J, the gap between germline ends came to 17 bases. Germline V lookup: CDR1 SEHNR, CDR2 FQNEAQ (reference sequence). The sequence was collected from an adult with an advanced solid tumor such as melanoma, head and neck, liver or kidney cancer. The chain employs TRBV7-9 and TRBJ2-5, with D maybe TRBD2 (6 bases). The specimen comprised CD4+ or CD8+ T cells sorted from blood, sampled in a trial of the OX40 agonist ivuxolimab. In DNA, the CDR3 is TGTGCCAGCAGCCAGGGACGGGGAGGACCCCAAGAGACCCAGTACTTC. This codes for CASSQGRGGPQETQYF. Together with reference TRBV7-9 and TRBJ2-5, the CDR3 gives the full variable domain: DTGVSQNPRHKITKRGQNVTFRCDPISEHNRLYWYRQTLGQGPEFLTYFQNEAQLEKSRLLSDRFSAERPKGSFSTLEIQRTEQGDSAMYLCASSQGRGGPQETQYFGPGTRLLVL.